One sample yielded the 23 T cell receptor beta chains listed below, sequenced in a study of T cell repertoires in cytomegalovirus infection. TCRdb re-called the reads through MiXCR, storing one row per CDR3 protein. The sample gives 250,000 or so distinct CDR3 sequences, 9.1% of which show up once; roughly 16% is in the top ten. Source material: PBMCs. The receptor source for this set is a human donor in good health (CMV status not recorded). Some clones in this sample may be carry-over from other donors' samples.

This clonotype showed up many times. The gene calls are TRBV11-3 and TRBJ1-1, with 10 positions matching TRBD1. This CDR3 is 15 amino acids long. Germline loops: CDR1 SGHNT, CDR2 YENEEA. V dropped 5 bases and J dropped 5; count of bases not matched to a gene: 8. As DNA, the CDR3 is TGTGCCAGCAGCACTGACAGGGGGCCGGGGACTGAAGCTTTCTTT. It yields the protein CASSTDRGPGTEAFF.

This clonotype was counted ten times or more. The chain couples TRBV7-2 to TRBJ1-1; D remains ambiguous. Trimming shortened V by 1 base and J by 2 bases, and 11 bases separated the two germline ends. The CDR3 length is 15 residues. Germline CDR1 SGHTA, CDR2 FQGNSA. The CDR3 DNA follows: TGTGCCAGCAGCTTAGAAGGGAGCTCAAACACTGAAGCTTTCTTT. This sequence encodes CASSLEGSSNTEAFF. The whole variable domain, filled in from reference TRBV7-2 and TRBJ1-1, reads GAGVSQSPSNKVTEKGKDVELRCDPISGHTALYWYRQSLGQGLEFLIYFQGNSAPDKSGLPSDRFSAERTGGSVSTLTIQRTQQEDSAVYLCASSLEGSSNTEAFFGQGTRLTVV.

In this sample, this clonotype turned up many times. The chain combines TRBV7-2 with TRBJ1-2; D is perhaps TRBD1 (5 bases). There are 13 residues in the CDR3. Germline values: CDR1 SGHTA, CDR2 FQGNSA. V shed 5 bases and J shed 6 bases, with 13 bases lying between them. CDR3: CASSPSGGNGYTF. The CDR3 DNA reads TGTGCCAGCAGCCCCTCCGGGGGGAATGGCTACACCTTC.

In this sample, this clonotype turned up many times. The chain employs TRBV7-2 and TRBJ1-1, with D possibly matching TRBD1 (5 bases). V lost 5 bases and J lost 8, with 15 bases in between. CDR1 is SGHTA, CDR2 FQGNSA, per germline. The CDR3 contains 13 residues. In nucleotides, the CDR3 is TGTGCCAGCAGCCCGGGGGGGGTTGCAGAAGCTTTCTTT. Encoded protein: CASSPGGVAEAFF.

This clonotype was seen only a few times. The V call is TRBV5-4, the J call TRBJ2-3; 9 bases fit TRBD2. The CDR3 sequence is 17 residues long. The V gene end was trimmed by 0 bases and the J gene end by 3 bases; junction bases not matched to a gene: 8. Germline V gives CDR1 SGHNT, CDR2 YYREEE (reference sequence). The CDR3 protein is CASSLDMWLAGTDTQYF. The CDR3 region has the DNA TGTGCCAGCAGCTTGGATATGTGGCTAGCGGGGACAGATACGCAGTATTTT.

This clonotype was counted ten times or more. The rearrangement joins TRBV7-2 to TRBJ1-1, with TRBD1 identical over 7 bases. The CDR3 has 12 amino acids. V trimming: 1 base; J trimming: 10 bases; junction bases outside the gene matches: 3. Germline loops: CDR1 SGHTA, CDR2 FQGNSA. Here the CDR3 reads CASSLDQGGAFF. CDR3 coding DNA: TGTGCCAGCAGCTTAGACCAGGGGGGAGCTTTCTTT.

This clonotype has only a few counts. This chain joins TRBV5-6 and TRBJ2-4; either TRBD1 or TRBD2 may fit D (6 bases each). The germline V gene has CDR1 SGHDT and CDR2 YYEEEE. The CDR3 spans 14 residues. The V and J ends lost 0 bases and 6 bases respectively, with 10 bases between them. As DNA, the CDR3 is TGTGCCAGCAGCTTGGTTCGGGGGCGAAACATTCAGTACTTC. Its translation: CASSLVRGRNIQYF. Together with reference TRBV5-6 and TRBJ2-4, the CDR3 gives the full variable domain: DAGVTQSPTHLIKTRGQQVTLRCSPKSGHDTVSWYQQALGQGPQFIFQYYEEEERQRGNFPDRFSGHQFPNYSSELNVNALLLGDSALYLCASSLVRGRNIQYFGAGTRLSVL.

Ten or more counts support this clonotype. The V call is TRBV6-2 or TRBV6-3, the J call TRBJ2-1, with D uncertain. Germline V gene sequence: CDR1 MNHEY, CDR2 SVGEGT. The CDR3 contains 11 residues. The V and J ends lost 5 bases and 10 bases respectively, with 9 bases between them. CDR3 bases: TGTGCCAGCAGTACCTGGGGAGAGCAGTTCTTC. Its translation is CASSTWGEQFF.

In this sample, this clonotype turned up a few times. Just one base apart from a much larger clone, this may be a read error. The gene calls are TRBV28 and TRBJ2-6; no definite D call. Germline-derived CDR1 and CDR2 are MDHEN and SYDVKM. The V end lost 3 bases, the J end lost 0 bases, and 3 bases lay between the germline ends. The CDR3 runs to 14 residues. As DNA, the CDR3 is TGTGCCAGCAGTTTCCACTCTGGGGCCAACGTCCTGACTTTC. Translation gives CASSFHSGANVLTF.

This clonotype was recorded at least ten times. The chain combines TRBV19 with TRBJ2-1; TRBD1 matches 8 bases. The germline V gene has CDR1 LNHDA and CDR2 SQIVND (reference sequence). V lost 7 bases and J lost 4; bases outside the gene matches: 9. The CDR3 is made up of 15 amino acids. CDR3 loop: CASINRGKGYNEQFF. CDR3 coding DNA: TGTGCCAGTATCAACAGGGGGAAAGGGTACAATGAGCAGTTCTTC.

This clonotype was picked up many times. The chain employs TRBV6-6 and TRBJ1-5; D not resolved. The CDR3 is 15 residues long. Germline CDR1 and CDR2: MNHNY and SVGAGI (reference sequence). Trimming took off 9 bases at V and 7 bases at J, with 22 bases between the two ends. The CDR3 loop is CASGQRETFRQPQHF. The CDR3 DNA is TGTGCCAGTGGCCAAAGGGAAACTTTTAGGCAGCCCCAGCATTTT.

This clonotype was observed many times. The CDR3 DNA follows: TGTGCCAGCAGTTACTCGGAACTAGCGGGAGGTAGCTCCTACAATGAGCAGTTCTTC. Its translation is CASSYSELAGGSSYNEQFF. The J gene is TRBJ2-1, the V gene TRBV6-2 or TRBV6-3; 12 nucleotides agree with TRBD2. Per germline, CDR1 MNHEY and CDR2 SVGEGT. The V segment lost 0 bases and the J segment 0 bases; nucleotides outside the gene matches: 6. This CDR3 contains 19 residues.

The V and J genes are TRBV14 and TRBJ2-6; TRBD1 agrees at 10 bases. The CDR3 spans 18 residues. Per the germline V gene, CDR1 is SGHDN and CDR2 is FVKESK. Germline trimming cut 4 bases from V and 5 bases from J; bases unmatched to any gene: 11. The CDR3 loop reads CASSPGQGSLNRANVLTF. CDR3 nucleotide sequence: TGTGCCAGCAGCCCGGGACAGGGGTCTCTGAATCGGGCCAACGTCCTGACTTTC.

This clonotype was detected only a few times. This chain connects TRBV20-1 to TRBJ1-6; D is undetermined. V lost 0 bases and J lost 7, with 13 bases in between. In germline, CDR1 is DFQATT, CDR2 SNEGSKA (reference sequence). CDR3 length: 15 amino acids. Here the CDR3 DNA reads TGCAGTGCTAGAGATGGGGAGCCGTGGAATTCACCCCTCCACTTT. Translating gives CSARDGEPWNSPLHF.

The chain uses TRBV2 and TRBJ1-2, with 9 nucleotides matching TRBD1. V lost 1 base to trimming and J lost 5 bases; unmatched junction nucleotides: 11. The CDR3 consists of 17 residues. Germline V gene sequence: CDR1 SNHLY, CDR2 FYNNEI. This CDR3 is CASSEETGQGIEYGYTF. The CDR3 nucleotides read TGTGCCAGCAGTGAAGAGACGGGACAGGGAATAGAGTATGGCTACACCTTC.

The J gene is TRBJ2-7, the V gene TRBV6-2 or TRBV6-3; 8 bases are a match to TRBD1. The CDR3 is 12 residues long. Germline CDR1 is MNHEY and CDR2 is SVGEGT. Trimming cost V 0 bases and J 11 bases; bases outside gene matches: 3. CDR3 nucleotides: TGTGCCAGCAGTTACTCCGACAGGGGAGAGTACTTC. It encodes CASSYSDRGEYF.

This clonotype was counted many times. The chain links TRBV20-1 to TRBJ1-5, with 8 bases identical to TRBD1. With 2 bases clipped from V and 2 bases from J, the junction kept 14 bases outside the gene matches. Germline loops: CDR1 DFQATT, CDR2 SNEGSKA (reference sequence). This CDR3 region has 18 residues. In DNA form, the CDR3 reads TGCAGTGCTAGACCCCGACAGGGGCTTCTGGGGGGCAATCAGCCCCAGCATTTT. This codes for CSARPRQGLLGGNQPQHF.

Many counts were recorded for this clonotype. The CDR3 reads CASSREGAEQFF. The CDR3 coding sequence is TGTGCCAGCAGCCGTGAGGGGGCCGAGCAGTTCTTC. V usage is TRBV7-8 and J usage is TRBJ2-1, with 7 bases lining up with TRBD1. The germline V gene encodes CDR1 SGHVS and CDR2 FQNEAQ. The CDR3 is 12 residues long. The V and J ends lost 5 bases and 10 bases, in that order; junction bases with no gene match: 5.

The chain carries TRBV6-5 and TRBJ1-5; D might be TRBD1 (6 bases). Germline V lookup: CDR1 MNHEY, CDR2 SVGAGI. The CDR3 consists of 14 residues. Trimming stripped 0 bases from V and 6 bases from J, with 9 bases between. The CDR3 DNA reads TGTGCCAGCAGTTACTCTCAGGGGAGTCAGCCCCAGCATTTT. Protein: CASSYSQGSQPQHF.

This sequence joins TRBV5-1 and TRBJ2-3; a possible D gene is TRBD2 (6 bases). There are 17 residues in the CDR3. Looked up from germline, CDR1 is SGHRS and CDR2 is YFSETQ. The V end lost 0 bases, the J end lost 5 bases, and 19 bases lay between the germline ends. The DNA of the CDR3 is TGCGCCAGCAGCTTGGCCGGAGCGGGTAGTCGGAGAGATACGCAGTATTTT. Protein: CASSLAGAGSRRDTQYF. The full variable domain, completed using reference TRBV5-1 and TRBJ2-3, is KAGVTQTPRYLIKTRGQQVTLSCSPISGHRSVSWYQQTPGQGLQFLFEYFSETQRNKGNFPGRFSGRQFSNSRSEMNVSTLELGDSALYLCASSLAGAGSRRDTQYFGPGTRLTVL.

The table lists this clonotype with many counts. The genes are TRBV7-2 and TRBJ1-6; TRBD1 might be the D (5 bases). CDR1 and CDR2 from the germline V gene are SGHTA and FQGNSA. The CDR3 is made up of 16 amino acids. Trimming took off 5 bases at V and 14 bases at J, with 25 bases between the two ends. CDR3 protein: CASSPSGTVNLVTLHF. In DNA, the CDR3 is TGTGCCAGCAGCCCCTCCGGGACGGTGAATTTGGTGACCCTCCACTTT.

The sample holds many counts of this clonotype. The chain couples TRBV27 to TRBJ1-4; D is possibly TRBD1 (6 bases). The V gene lost 4 bases and the J gene lost 5 bases, with 14 bases spanning the gap. Germline V gene data show CDR1 as MNHEY and CDR2 as SMNVEV (reference sequence). This CDR3 is built from 15 residues. The CDR3 region is CASSSPGTRNEKLFF. DNA of the CDR3: TGTGCCAGCAGTTCCCCGGGGACACGGAATGAAAAACTGTTTTTT. Full variable domain (missing parts from reference TRBV27 and TRBJ1-4): EAQVTQNPRYLITVTGKKLTVTCSQNMNHEYMSWYRQDPGLGLRQIYYSMNVEVTDKGDVPEGYKVSRKEKRNFPLILESPSPNQTSLYFCASSSPGTRNEKLFFGSGTQLSVL.

This clonotype has at least ten counts. The V call is TRBV20-1, the J call TRBJ2-3; the match to TRBD2 covers 10 bases. The V and J ends lost 1 base and 4 bases, in that order; junction bases with no gene match: 8. Germline V gene data show CDR1 as DFQATT and CDR2 as SNEGSKA (reference sequence). The CDR3 length is 16 residues. As DNA, the CDR3 is TGCAGTGCTAGAGTCAAACTAGCGGGAATCGCAGATACGCAGTATTTT. This encodes CSARVKLAGIADTQYF.